The TCR beta chain described here comes from a study of blood T cell repertoires in COVID-19. Cohort assignment relied on participant-reported clinical history. Sequenced by immunoSEQ multiplex PCR; TCRdb stores in-frame clones only, minus some. The sample shows roughly 280,000 clones, roughly 89% of them seen only once. The V and J ends lost 0 bases and 12 bases respectively, with 6 bases between them. The CDR3 extends over 11 amino acids. The V gene's germline CDR1 is SGHRS and CDR2 YFSETQ. The sample was PBMCs or T cells enriched from blood (not recorded which). This TCR was recovered from a woman aged 55-69 years who had recovered from COVID-19. This rearrangement joins TRBV5-1 to TRBJ1-4; maybe TRBD1 (6 bases). Here the CDR3 reads CASSLDRELFF. The CDR3 DNA is TGCGCCAGCAGCTTGGACAGGGAACTGTTTTTT.